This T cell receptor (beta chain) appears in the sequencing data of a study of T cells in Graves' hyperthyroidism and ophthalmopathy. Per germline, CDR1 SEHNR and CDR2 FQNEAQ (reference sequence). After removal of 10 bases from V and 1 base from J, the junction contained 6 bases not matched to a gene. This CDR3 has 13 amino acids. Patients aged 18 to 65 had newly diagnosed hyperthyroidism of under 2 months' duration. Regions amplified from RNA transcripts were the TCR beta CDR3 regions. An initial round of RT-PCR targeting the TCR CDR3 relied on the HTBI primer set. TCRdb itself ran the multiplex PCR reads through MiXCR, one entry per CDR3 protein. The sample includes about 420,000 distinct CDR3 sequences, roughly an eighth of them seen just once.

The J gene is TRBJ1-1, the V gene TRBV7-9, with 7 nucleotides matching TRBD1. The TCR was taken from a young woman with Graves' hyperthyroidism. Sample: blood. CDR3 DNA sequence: TGTGCCAACCAACAGGGGAAGAACACTGAAGCTTTCTTT. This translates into CANQQGKNTEAFF.